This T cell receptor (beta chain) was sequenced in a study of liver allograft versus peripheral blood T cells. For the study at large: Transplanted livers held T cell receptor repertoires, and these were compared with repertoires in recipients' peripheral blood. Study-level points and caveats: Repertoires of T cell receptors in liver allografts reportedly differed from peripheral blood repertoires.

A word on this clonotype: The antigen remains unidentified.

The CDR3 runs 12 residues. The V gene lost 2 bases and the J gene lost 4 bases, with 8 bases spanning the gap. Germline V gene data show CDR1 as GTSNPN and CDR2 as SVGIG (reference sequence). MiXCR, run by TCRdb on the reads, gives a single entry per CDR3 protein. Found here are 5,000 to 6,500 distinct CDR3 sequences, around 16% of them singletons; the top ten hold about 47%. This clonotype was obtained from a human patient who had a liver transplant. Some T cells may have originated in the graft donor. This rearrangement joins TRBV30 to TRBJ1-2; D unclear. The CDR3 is CAWSLATYGYTF. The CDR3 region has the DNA TGTGCCTGGAGTTTGGCAACCTATGGCTACACCTTC.